This T cell receptor beta chain was retrieved from a study of regulatory T cells in long-lasting Graves disease. V dropped 5 bases and J dropped 1 base, with 18 bases sitting between them. From germline, CDR1 is MNHEY and CDR2 SMNVEV (reference sequence). This CDR3 is 17 amino acids long. The time point is: persistent/refractory GD, antithyroid drugs over 5 years with positive TRAb. From RNA extracted from PBMCs, the TCR library was made. Researchers made TCR beta libraries by using iRepertoire HTBI primers and running Arm-PCR on CDR3 regions. TCRdb called the multiplex PCR reads again in MiXCR, with one record for every CDR3 protein. The sample comprises around 340,000 distinct CDR3 sequences, roughly a fifth of which are singletons, and around 30% rests with the top ten.

This receptor was obtained from a female donor with Graves disease. This sequence joins TRBV27 and TRBJ2-1, with no clear D. The sample consisted of peripheral blood mononuclear cells (PBMCs), taken when the disease was refractory, from a patient treated with antithyroid drugs. CDR3: CASSQRPTGTSYNEQFF. CDR3 sequence (DNA): TGTGCCAGCAGTCAGCGACCAACCGGTACTTCCTACAATGAGCAGTTCTTC.